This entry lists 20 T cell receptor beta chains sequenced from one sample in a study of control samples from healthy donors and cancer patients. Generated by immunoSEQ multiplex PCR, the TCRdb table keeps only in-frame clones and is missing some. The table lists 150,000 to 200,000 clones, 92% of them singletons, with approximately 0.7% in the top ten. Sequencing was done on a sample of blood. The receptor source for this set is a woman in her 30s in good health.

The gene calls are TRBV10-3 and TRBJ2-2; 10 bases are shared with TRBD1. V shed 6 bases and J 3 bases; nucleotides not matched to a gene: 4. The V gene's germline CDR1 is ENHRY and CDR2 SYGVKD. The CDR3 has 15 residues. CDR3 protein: CAISSGTGDTGELFF. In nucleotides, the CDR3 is TGTGCCATCAGCTCCGGGACAGGGGACACCGGGGAGCTGTTTTTT.

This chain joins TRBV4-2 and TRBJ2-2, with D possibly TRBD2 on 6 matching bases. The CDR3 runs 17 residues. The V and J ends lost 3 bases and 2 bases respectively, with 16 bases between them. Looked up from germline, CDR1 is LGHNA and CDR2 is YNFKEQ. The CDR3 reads CASSHLGGRGNTGELFF. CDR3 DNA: TGTGCCAGCAGCCATCTCGGTGGGCGGGGTAACACCGGGGAGCTGTTTTTT.

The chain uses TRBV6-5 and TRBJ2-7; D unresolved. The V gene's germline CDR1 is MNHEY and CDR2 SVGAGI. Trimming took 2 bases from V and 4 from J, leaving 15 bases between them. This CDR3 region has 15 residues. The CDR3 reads CASSYGTTELYEQYF. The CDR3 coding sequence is TGTGCCAGCAGTTACGGAACTACGGAGTTGTACGAGCAGTACTTC.

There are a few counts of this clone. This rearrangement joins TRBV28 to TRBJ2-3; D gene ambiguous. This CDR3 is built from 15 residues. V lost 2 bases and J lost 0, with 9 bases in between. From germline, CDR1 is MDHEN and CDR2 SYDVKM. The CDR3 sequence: CASSLLFESTDTQYF. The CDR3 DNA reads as TGTGCCAGCAGTTTACTGTTCGAGAGCACAGATACGCAGTATTTT.

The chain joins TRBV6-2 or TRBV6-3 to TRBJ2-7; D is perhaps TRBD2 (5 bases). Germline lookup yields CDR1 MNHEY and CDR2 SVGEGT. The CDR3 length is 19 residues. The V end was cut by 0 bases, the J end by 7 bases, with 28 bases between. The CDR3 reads CASSYSMTISSRGTLEQYF. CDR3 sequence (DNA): TGTGCCAGCAGTTACTCGATGACCATATCCAGCCGGGGAACCTTGGAGCAGTACTTC.

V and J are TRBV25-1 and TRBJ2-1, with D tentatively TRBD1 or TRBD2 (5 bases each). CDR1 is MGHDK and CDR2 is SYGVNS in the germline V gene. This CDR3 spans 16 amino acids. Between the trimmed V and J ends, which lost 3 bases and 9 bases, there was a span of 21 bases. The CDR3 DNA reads TGTGCCAGCAGTGAGAGATCCGGGACCCCAGGTGGTGAGCAGTTCTTC. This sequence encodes CASSERSGTPGGEQFF.

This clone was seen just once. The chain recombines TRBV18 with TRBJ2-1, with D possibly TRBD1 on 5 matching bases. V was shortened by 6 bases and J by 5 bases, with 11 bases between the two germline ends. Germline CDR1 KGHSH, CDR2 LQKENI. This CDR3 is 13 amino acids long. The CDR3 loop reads CASSPFRDNEQFF. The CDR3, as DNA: TGTGCCAGCTCGCCATTCAGGGACAATGAGCAGTTCTTC.

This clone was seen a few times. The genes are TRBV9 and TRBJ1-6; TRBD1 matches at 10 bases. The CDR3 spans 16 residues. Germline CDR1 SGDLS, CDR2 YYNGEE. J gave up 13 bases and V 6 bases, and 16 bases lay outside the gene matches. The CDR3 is CASTSTPGTGEGPLHF. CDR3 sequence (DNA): TGTGCCAGCACCAGTACTCCGGGGACAGGGGAAGGCCCCCTCCACTTT.

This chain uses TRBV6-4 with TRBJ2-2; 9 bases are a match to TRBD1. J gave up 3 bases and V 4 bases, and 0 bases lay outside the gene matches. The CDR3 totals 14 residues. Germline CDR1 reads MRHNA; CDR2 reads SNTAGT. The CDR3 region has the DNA TGTGCCAGCAGTGGGGACAGGGACACCGGGGAGCTGTTTTTT. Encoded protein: CASSGDRDTGELFF.

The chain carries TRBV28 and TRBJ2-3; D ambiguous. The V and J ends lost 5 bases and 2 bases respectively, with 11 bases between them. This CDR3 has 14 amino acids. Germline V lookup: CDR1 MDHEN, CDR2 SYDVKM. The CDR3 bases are TGTGCCAGCAGTACCTCGGATTTCACAGATACGCAGTATTTT. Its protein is CASSTSDFTDTQYF.

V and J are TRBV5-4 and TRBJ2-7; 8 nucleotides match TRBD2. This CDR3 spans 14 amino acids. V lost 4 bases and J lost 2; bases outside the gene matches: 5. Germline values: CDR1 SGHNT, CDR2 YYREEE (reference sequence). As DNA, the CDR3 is TGTGCCAGCAGCAATAGCGGGGCAACCTACGAGCAGTACTTC. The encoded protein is CASSNSGATYEQYF.

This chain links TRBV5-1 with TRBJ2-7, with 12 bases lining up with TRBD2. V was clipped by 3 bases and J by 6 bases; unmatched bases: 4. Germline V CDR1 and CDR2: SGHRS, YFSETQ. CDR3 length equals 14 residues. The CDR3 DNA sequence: TGCGCCAGCAGCTCTAGCGGGAGGGCCTTCGAGCAGTACTTC. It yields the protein CASSSSGRAFEQYF.

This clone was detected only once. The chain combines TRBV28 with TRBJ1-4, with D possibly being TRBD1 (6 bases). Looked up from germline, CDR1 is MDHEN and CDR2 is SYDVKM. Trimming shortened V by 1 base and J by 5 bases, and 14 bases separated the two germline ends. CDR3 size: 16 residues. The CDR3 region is CASSLLQGRSNEKLFF. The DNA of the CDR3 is TGTGCCAGCAGTTTATTACAGGGTCGCTCCAATGAAAAACTGTTTTTT.

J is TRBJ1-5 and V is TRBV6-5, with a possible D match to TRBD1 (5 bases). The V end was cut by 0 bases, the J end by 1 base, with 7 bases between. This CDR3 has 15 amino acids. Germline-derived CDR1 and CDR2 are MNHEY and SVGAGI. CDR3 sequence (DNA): TGTGCCAGCAGTTACTCTAGACAGAGCAATCAGCCCCAGCATTTT. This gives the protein CASSYSRQSNQPQHF.

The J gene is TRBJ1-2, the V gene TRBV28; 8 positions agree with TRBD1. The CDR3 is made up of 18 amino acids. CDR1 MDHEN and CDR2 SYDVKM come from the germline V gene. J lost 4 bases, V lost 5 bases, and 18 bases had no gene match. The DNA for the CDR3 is TGTGCCAGCAGTGCGAAGAGGACAGGGCGGGGTGCGGGCTATGGCTACACCTTC. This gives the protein CASSAKRTGRGAGYGYTF.

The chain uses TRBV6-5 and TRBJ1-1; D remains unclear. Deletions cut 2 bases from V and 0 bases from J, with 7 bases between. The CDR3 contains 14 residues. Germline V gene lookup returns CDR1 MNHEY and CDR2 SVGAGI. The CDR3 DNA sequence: TGTGCCAGCAGTTACAGGAGCATGAACACTGAAGCTTTCTTT. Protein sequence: CASSYRSMNTEAFF.

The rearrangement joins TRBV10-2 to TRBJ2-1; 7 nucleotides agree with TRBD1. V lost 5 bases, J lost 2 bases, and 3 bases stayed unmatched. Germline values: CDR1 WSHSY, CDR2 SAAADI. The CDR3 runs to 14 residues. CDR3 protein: CASSYRGTYNEQFF. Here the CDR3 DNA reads TGCGCCAGCAGTTACAGGGGCACCTACAATGAGCAGTTCTTC.

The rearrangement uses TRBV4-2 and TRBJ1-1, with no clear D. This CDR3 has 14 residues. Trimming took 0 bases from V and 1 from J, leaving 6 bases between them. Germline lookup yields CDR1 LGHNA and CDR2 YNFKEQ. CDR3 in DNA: TGTGCCAGCAGCCAAGATAATGGGAACACTGAAGCTTTCTTT. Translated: CASSQDNGNTEAFF.

CDR3 nucleotides: TGTGCCAGCAGCAGTTCTAGCGGGAGGACCTTCCGCAATGAGCAGTTCTTC. As protein: CASSSSSGRTFRNEQFF. The rearrangement uses TRBV7-3 and TRBJ2-1; 11 nucleotides agree with TRBD2. CDR1 and CDR2 from the germline V gene are SGHTA and FQGTGA. The CDR3 has 17 amino acids. V trimming: 5 bases; J trimming: 6 bases; junction bases outside the gene matches: 12.

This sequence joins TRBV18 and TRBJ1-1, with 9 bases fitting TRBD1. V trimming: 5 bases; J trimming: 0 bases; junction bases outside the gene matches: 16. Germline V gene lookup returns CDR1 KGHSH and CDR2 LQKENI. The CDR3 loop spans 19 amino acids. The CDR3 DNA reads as TGTGCCAGCTCATTATTGGAAACAGGGGGCACTAAATTGAACACTGAAGCTTTCTTT. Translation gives CASSLLETGGTKLNTEAFF. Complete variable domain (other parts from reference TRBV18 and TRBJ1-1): NAGVMQNPRHLVRRRGQEARLRCSPMKGHSHVYWYRQLPEEGLKFMVYLQKENIIDESGMPKERFSAEFPKEGPSILRIQQVVRGDSAAYFCASSLLETGGTKLNTEAFFGQGTRLTVV.